This entry is about one T cell receptor beta chain. Its antigen is undetermined. This sample is drawn from a study of cytomegalovirus exposure and HLA in healthy donors. Study summary: Genetic ancestry analysis placed under 90% of the 410 or so donors that were genotyped in the Caucasian-associated cluster.

Germline CDR1 is MNHNS and CDR2 is SASEGT. The ends were cut back, 4 bases at V and 0 bases at J, with 9 bases in the middle. CDR3 length: 15 residues. Use of 60 Vbeta and 13 Jbeta primers characterized the PCR. Measured with immunoSEQ multiplex PCR; TCRdb has only the in-frame clones, and not every one. The data show under 130,000 clones, roughly 78% seen once. Whole-study results and caveats: Apart from CMV serostatus, no immune exposure information was available. Apparent HLA restriction characterized most CMV-associated TCR beta chains in a later analysis.

The TCR comes from a woman between 35 and 50 years old in good health and CMV-seronegative. The specimen sequenced was PBMCs. The chain carries TRBV6-1 and TRBJ2-2, with D possibly TRBD2 on 5 matching bases. CDR3 bases: TGTGCCAGCAGTGGGGCTAGCTCGAACACCGGGGAGCTGTTTTTT. Protein: CASSGASSNTGELFF.